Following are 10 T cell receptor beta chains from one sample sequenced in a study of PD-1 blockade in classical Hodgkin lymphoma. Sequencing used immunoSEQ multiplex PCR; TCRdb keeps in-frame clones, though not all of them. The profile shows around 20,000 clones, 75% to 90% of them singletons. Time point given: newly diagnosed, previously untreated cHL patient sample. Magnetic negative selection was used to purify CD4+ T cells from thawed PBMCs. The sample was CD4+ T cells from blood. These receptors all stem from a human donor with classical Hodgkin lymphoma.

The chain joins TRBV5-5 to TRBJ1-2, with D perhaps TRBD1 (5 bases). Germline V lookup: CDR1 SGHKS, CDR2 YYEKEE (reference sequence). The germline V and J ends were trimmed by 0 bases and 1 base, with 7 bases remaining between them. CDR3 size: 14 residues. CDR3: CASSLGGFNYGYTF. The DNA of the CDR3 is TGTGCCAGCAGCTTGGGGGGCTTTAACTATGGCTACACCTTC.

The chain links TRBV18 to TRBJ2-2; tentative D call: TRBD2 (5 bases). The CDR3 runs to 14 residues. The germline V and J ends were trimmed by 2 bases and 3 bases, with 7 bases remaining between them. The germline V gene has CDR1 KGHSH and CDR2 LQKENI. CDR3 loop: CASSPEGYTGELFF. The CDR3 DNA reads TGTGCCAGCTCACCAGAGGGTTACACCGGGGAGCTGTTTTTT.

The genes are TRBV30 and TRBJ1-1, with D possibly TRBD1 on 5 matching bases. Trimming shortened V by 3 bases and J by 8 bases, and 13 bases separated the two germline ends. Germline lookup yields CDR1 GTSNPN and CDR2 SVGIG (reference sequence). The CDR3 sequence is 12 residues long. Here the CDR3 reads CAWSMAGWEAFF. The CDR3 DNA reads TGTGCCTGGAGCATGGCAGGGTGGGAAGCTTTCTTT.

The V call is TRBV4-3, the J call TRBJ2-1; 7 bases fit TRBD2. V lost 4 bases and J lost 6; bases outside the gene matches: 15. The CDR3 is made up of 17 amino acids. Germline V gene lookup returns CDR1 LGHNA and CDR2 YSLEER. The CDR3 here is CASSPPTKRGGANEQFF. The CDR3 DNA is TGCGCCAGCAGCCCCCCAACGAAGCGGGGAGGGGCCAATGAGCAGTTCTTC.

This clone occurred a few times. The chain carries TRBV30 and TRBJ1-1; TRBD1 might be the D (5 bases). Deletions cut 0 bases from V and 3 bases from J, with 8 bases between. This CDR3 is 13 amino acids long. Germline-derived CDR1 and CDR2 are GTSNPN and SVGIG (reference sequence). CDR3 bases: TGTGCCTGGAGTGTACGAGGGGACACTGAAGCTTTCTTT. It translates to CAWSVRGDTEAFF. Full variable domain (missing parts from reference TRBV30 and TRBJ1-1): SQTIHQWPATLVQPVGSPLSLECTVEGTSNPNLYWYRQAAGRGLQLLFYSVGIGQISSEVPQNLSASRPQDRQFILSSKKLLLSDSGFYLCAWSVRGDTEAFFGQGTRLTVV.

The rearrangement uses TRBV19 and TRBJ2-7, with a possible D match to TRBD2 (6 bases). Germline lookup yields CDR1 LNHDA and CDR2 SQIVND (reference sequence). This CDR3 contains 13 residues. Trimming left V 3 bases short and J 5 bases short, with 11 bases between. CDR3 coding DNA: TGTGCCAGTAGTATCGGGGGAACGGACGAGCAGTACTTC. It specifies CASSIGGTDEQYF.

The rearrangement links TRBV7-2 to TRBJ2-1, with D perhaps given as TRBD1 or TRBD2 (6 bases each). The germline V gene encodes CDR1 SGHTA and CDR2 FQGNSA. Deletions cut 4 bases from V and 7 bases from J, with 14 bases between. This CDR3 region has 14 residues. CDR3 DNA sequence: TGTGCCAGCAGCTCTAAGCCGGGGGCGAATGAGCAGTTCTTC. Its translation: CASSSKPGANEQFF.

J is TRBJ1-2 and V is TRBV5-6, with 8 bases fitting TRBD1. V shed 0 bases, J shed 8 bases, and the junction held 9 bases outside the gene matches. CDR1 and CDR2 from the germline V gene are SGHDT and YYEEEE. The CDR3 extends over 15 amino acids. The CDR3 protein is CASSLGSGGLRGYTF. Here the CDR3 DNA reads TGTGCCAGCAGCTTGGGGTCAGGGGGCTTAAGGGGCTACACCTTC.

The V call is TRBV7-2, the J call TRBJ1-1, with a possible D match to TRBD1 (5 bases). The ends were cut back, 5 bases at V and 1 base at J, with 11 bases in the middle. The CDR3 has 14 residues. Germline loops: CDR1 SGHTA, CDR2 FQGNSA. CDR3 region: CASSPRVGNTEAFF. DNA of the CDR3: TGTGCCAGCAGCCCCAGGGTGGGGAACACTGAAGCTTTCTTT. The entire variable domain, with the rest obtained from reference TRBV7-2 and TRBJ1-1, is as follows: GAGVSQSPSNKVTEKGKDVELRCDPISGHTALYWYRQSLGQGLEFLIYFQGNSAPDKSGLPSDRFSAERTGGSVSTLTIQRTQQEDSAVYLCASSPRVGNTEAFFGQGTRLTVV.

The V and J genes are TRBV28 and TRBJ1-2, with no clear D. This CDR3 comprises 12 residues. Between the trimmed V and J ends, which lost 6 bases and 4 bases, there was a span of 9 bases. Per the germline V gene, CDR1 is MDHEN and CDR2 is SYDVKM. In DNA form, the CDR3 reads TGTGCCAGCAGCCCAGGACCCTATGGCTACACCTTC. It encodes CASSPGPYGYTF.